The 17 T cell receptor beta chains presented below share a single source sample, sequenced in a study of blood T cell repertoires in COVID-19. Sequenced by immunoSEQ multiplex PCR; TCRdb stores in-frame clones only, minus some. The table has 310,000 or so clones, approximately 92% seen once. What was sequenced was PBMCs or T cells enriched from blood (not recorded which). The receptor set was obtained from a woman in her thirties who had recovered from COVID-19.

This clone was seen a handful of times. The V and J genes are TRBV3-1 (or the pseudogene TRBV3-2) and TRBJ1-6; 9 nucleotides align to TRBD1. CDR1 and CDR2 from the germline V gene are LGHDT and YNNKEL (reference sequence). The trim removed 4 bases at V and 9 bases at J, leaving 7 bases unmatched. The CDR3 sequence is 15 residues long. CDR3 sequence reads: CASSPRGQGGSPLHF. CDR3 DNA: TGTGCCAGCAGCCCCAGGGGACAGGGTGGTTCACCCCTCCACTTT.

The chain carries TRBV6-2 or TRBV6-3 and TRBJ2-7; TRBD2 matches 7 bases. Trimming at V came to 6 bases and at J to 3 bases, leaving 8 bases not matched to a gene. The CDR3 has 14 residues. Germline V gene data show CDR1 as MNHEY and CDR2 as SVGEGT. This CDR3 is CASSPGLVIYEQYF. The CDR3 region has the DNA TGTGCCAGCAGCCCAGGACTAGTTATCTACGAGCAGTACTTC.

V and J are TRBV16 and TRBJ2-7; 10 positions match TRBD2. The trim removed 4 bases at V and 4 bases at J, leaving 13 bases unmatched. CDR1 is KGHSY and CDR2 is FQNENV in the germline V gene. The length of the CDR3 is 17 residues. In nucleotides, the CDR3 is TGTGCCAGCAGCCCTTCAACCGGGGCTAGCGGGAGTTACGAGCAGTACTTC. As protein: CASSPSTGASGSYEQYF.

This rearrangement joins TRBV30 to TRBJ1-5; no clear D gene. This CDR3 spans 13 amino acids. CDR1 and CDR2 (germline): GTSNPN, SVGIG (reference sequence). V was clipped by 5 bases and J by 0 bases, with 8 bases between them. DNA for the CDR3: TGTGCCTGGGCCGGGGTTAGCAATCAGCCCCAGCATTTT. Its translation is CAWAGVSNQPQHF.

The genes are TRBV20-1 and TRBJ2-3; weak D call: TRBD1 (5 bases). CDR1 and CDR2 (germline): DFQATT, SNEGSKA (reference sequence). This CDR3 comprises 11 residues. Trimming cost V 5 bases and J 6 bases, with 9 bases left between them. CDR3 DNA sequence: TGCAGTGCTGGGCCAGGGGATACGCAGTATTTT. It yields the protein CSAGPGDTQYF.

The gene calls are TRBV5-5 and TRBJ1-6, with D maybe TRBD1 (5 bases). Germline V gene data show CDR1 as SGHKS and CDR2 as YYEKEE (reference sequence). V was shortened by 1 base and J by 3 bases, with 14 bases between the two germline ends. CDR3 length equals 17 residues. The chain's CDR3 is CASSLLGQGGYNSPLHF. CDR3 sequence (DNA): TGTGCCAGCAGCTTGTTAGGTCAGGGCGGCTATAATTCACCCCTCCACTTT.

This clone was detected only once. The chain employs TRBV6-5 and TRBJ2-1; 9 bases fit TRBD1. CDR3 length: 16 amino acids. V trimming: 0 bases; J trimming: 8 bases; junction bases outside the gene matches: 8. The V gene's germline CDR1 is MNHEY and CDR2 SVGAGI. CDR3 coding DNA: TGTGCCAGCAGTTACTCTACCGGGACAGGGTTCGATGAGCAGTTCTTC. Translating gives CASSYSTGTGFDEQFF.

CDR3 residues: CASSQTGSSLEQYF. In DNA form, the CDR3 reads TGTGCCAGCAGCCAAACAGGGTCCTCTCTCGAGCAGTACTTC. The chain couples TRBV6-5 to TRBJ2-7; D may be TRBD1 (6 bases). The CDR3 loop spans 14 amino acids. Germline V CDR1 and CDR2: MNHEY, SVGAGI. V lost 6 bases, J lost 6 bases, and 18 bases lay in between.

This sequence joins TRBV18 and TRBJ2-7; 8 bases agree with TRBD2. CDR3 size: 14 residues. V shed 6 bases, J shed 6 bases, and the junction held 10 bases outside the gene matches. CDR1 is KGHSH, CDR2 LQKENI, per germline. CDR3 sequence (DNA): TGTGCCAGCTCTAAACAGAGCGGGAGAACCGAGCAGTACTTC. Translation gives CASSKQSGRTEQYF.

The chain joins TRBV7-8 to TRBJ2-1; D is undetermined. This CDR3 has 17 residues. From germline, CDR1 is SGHVS and CDR2 FQNEAQ. Trimming left V 5 bases short and J 1 base short, with 18 bases between. In DNA, the CDR3 is TGTGCCAGCAGCACCCAGATCCCCAGTACGTCCTACAATGAGCAGTTCTTC. This translates into CASSTQIPSTSYNEQFF.

V gene TRBV19 combines with J gene TRBJ1-1; 8 positions agree with TRBD1. Per the germline V gene, CDR1 is LNHDA and CDR2 is SQIVND (reference sequence). With V trimmed by 5 bases and J by 4 bases, 6 bases remained unmatched. This CDR3 has 14 residues. For the CDR3, the DNA is TGTGCCAGTAGTCGTCAACAGGGGGGCACTGAAGCTTTCTTT. It yields the protein CASSRQQGGTEAFF. Filled out from reference TRBV19 and TRBJ1-1, the complete variable domain reads DGGITQSPKYLFRKEGQNVTLSCEQNLNHDAMYWYRQDPGQGLRLIYYSQIVNDFQKGDIAEGYSVSREKKESFPLTVTSAQKNPTAFYLCASSRQQGGTEAFFGQGTRLTVV.

This chain joins TRBV9 and TRBJ2-2; the D gene is possibly TRBD2 (5 bases). The CDR3 is made up of 17 amino acids. V lost 0 bases and J 0 bases, leaving 12 bases between the germline ends. Germline V gives CDR1 SGDLS, CDR2 YYNGEE. The CDR3 loop reads CASSVATTNPNTGELFF. The CDR3 bases are TGTGCCAGCAGCGTAGCGACTACCAATCCGAACACCGGGGAGCTGTTTTTT.

The J gene is TRBJ1-3, the V gene TRBV3-1 (or the pseudogene TRBV3-2), with TRBD1 matching over 7 bases. V lost 2 bases, J lost 0 bases, and 4 bases stayed unmatched. This CDR3 has 16 residues. CDR1 and CDR2 from the germline V gene are LGHDT and YNNKEL (reference sequence). The CDR3 sequence: CASSQRQGISGNTIYF. Written as DNA, the CDR3 is TGTGCCAGCAGCCAAAGACAGGGAATCTCTGGAAACACCATATATTTT.

The J gene is TRBJ2-3, the V gene TRBV28; the match to TRBD2 covers 9 bases. This CDR3 is 15 amino acids long. The ends lost 4 bases at V and 3 bases at J; junction bases unmatched: 5. The germline V gene encodes CDR1 MDHEN and CDR2 SYDVKM. The CDR3 loop is CASSSAGGRTDTQYF. The CDR3 DNA reads TGTGCCAGCAGTTCTGCGGGAGGGAGGACAGATACGCAGTATTTT.

This chain connects TRBV10-2 to TRBJ2-1; no clear D. CDR3 length: 14 amino acids. CDR1 and CDR2 from the germline V gene are WSHSY and SAAADI. V lost 0 bases, J lost 8 bases, and 11 bases lay in between. The CDR3 sequence is CASSESGEIYEQFF. The CDR3, as DNA: TGCGCCAGCAGTGAGTCCGGAGAGATCTATGAGCAGTTCTTC.

The J gene is TRBJ1-5, the V gene TRBV4-2; the match to TRBD1 covers 7 bases. The CDR3 runs 16 residues. CDR1 LGHNA and CDR2 YNFKEQ come from the germline V gene. Losses at the gene ends were 3 bases for V and 6 bases for J; bases not matched to a gene: 11. In DNA form, the CDR3 reads TGTGCCAGCAGCCATACCCATAACAGGGGATCTCAGCCCCAGCATTTT. Translation gives CASSHTHNRGSQPQHF.

V gene TRBV29-1 combines with J gene TRBJ2-7; maybe TRBD2 (6 bases). Trimming took 3 bases from V and 1 from J, leaving 7 bases between them. There are 12 residues in the CDR3. Germline V CDR1 and CDR2: SQVTM, ANQGSEA. Here the CDR3 DNA reads TGCAGCGTTGACGGGGGTTCCTACGAGCAGTACTTC. It yields the protein CSVDGGSYEQYF.